These T cell receptor beta chains were read from a single sample in a study of blood T cell repertoires in COVID-19. The assay was immunoSEQ multiplex PCR, and TCRdb's table has in-frame clones only and misses some. The sample yields 100,000 to 150,000 clones, around 85% seen once. The sequencing sample was made of peripheral blood. All receptors derive from a man aged 65 to 79 who had recovered from COVID-19. CDR3s include the opening cysteine and the closing phenylalanine or tryptophan. The order of the fields is V gene, CDR3 length, J gene, CDR3 protein.

V gene: TRBV4-2; CDR3 length: 15; J gene: TRBJ2-2; CDR3 protein: CASSGTHANTGELFF
V gene: TRBV9; CDR3 length: 14; J gene: TRBJ2-5; CDR3 protein: CASSPGTEKETQYF
V gene: TRBV28; CDR3 length: 15; J gene: TRBJ2-3; CDR3 protein: CASSPPTSGGDTQYF
V gene: TRBV28; CDR3 length: 15; J gene: TRBJ2-7; CDR3 protein: CASRSGTGAPYEQYF
V gene: TRBV9; CDR3 length: 16; J gene: TRBJ2-3; CDR3 protein: CASSVLAGGRTDTQYF
V gene: TRBV2; CDR3 length: 13; J gene: TRBJ2-3; CDR3 protein: CASTVLAADTQYF
V gene: TRBV10-3; CDR3 length: 11; J gene: TRBJ2-7; CDR3 protein: CAISLGREQYF
V gene: TRBV15; CDR3 length: 14; J gene: TRBJ2-7; CDR3 protein: CATVDRGSSYEQYF
V gene: TRBV28; CDR3 length: 12; J gene: TRBJ2-2; CDR3 protein: CASRSPTGELFF
V gene: TRBV3-1/TRBV3-2; CDR3 length: 18; J gene: TRBJ2-1; CDR3 protein: CASSQLASGGDFNNEQFF
V gene: TRBV10-3; CDR3 length: 14; J gene: TRBJ2-7; CDR3 protein: CAISPTTGNYEQYF
V gene: TRBV5-5; CDR3 length: 14; J gene: TRBJ2-5; CDR3 protein: CASSLTGGLETQYF
V gene: TRBV20-1; CDR3 length: 12; J gene: TRBJ2-7; CDR3 protein: CSASRGEYEQYF